This entry is about one T cell receptor (beta chain). The antigen is unknown. This record belongs to a study of T-cell reconstitution after alpha-beta-depleted transplantation in children. Notes on the study in general: Reportedly, alpha-beta T cells present about two months post-transplant originated from several hundred expanded clones of graft origin. Surviving recipient T cells and thymic progenitors accounted for the high day-60 TCRbeta diversity observed in some patients. T-cell counts and diversity at one year following transplant were attributed mainly to newly produced T cells.

This CDR3 is built from 15 residues. From germline, CDR1 is ENHRY and CDR2 SYGVKD. The V gene lost 3 bases and the J gene lost 0 bases, with 12 bases spanning the gap. Preparing the TCRbeta library involved the use of unique molecular identifiers. Each CDR3 protein is one row after TCRdb ran MiXCR on the PCR reads. The table has around 80,000 distinct CDR3 sequences, 15% to 20% seen once; the top ten hold about 47%. V is TRBV10-3 and J is TRBJ2-7, with a tentative D call TRBD2 (6 bases). Source: PBMCs, mostly from graft donor cells, taken 360 days after TCRalphabeta/CD19-depleted stem cell transplant. The receptor's source is a male patient aged 2-9 years who had a stem cell transplant for acute lymphoblastic leukemia, so the T cells may come from the graft donor. The CDR3 nucleotides are TGTGCCATCAGTGAATTAGCGGTCAGCTCCTACGAGCAGTACTTC. As protein: CAISELAVSSYEQYF.